This T cell receptor (beta chain) was profiled in a study of shared clonotypes between healthy human individuals. The germline gives CDR1 SGHRS, CDR2 YFSETQ. This CDR3 region has 14 residues. V was pared by 0 bases and J by 3 bases, with 10 bases between. Repertoires were generated with immunoSEQ multiplex PCR, while TCRdb's copy carries only in-frame clones and drops some. The table records a few hundred thousand clones, about 74% of them present only once. The material sequenced was memory CD4+ T cells sorted from blood. The sample's subset: CD45RA-negative fraction. This chain connects TRBV5-1 to TRBJ2-7, with a weak D call TRBD1 (5 bases). The receptor was isolated from a young man in good health. DNA for the CDR3: TGCGCCAGCAGCTTGGGGCAGGGATACTACGAGCAGTACTTC. Encoded protein: CASSLGQGYYEQYF. Using reference TRBV5-1 and TRBJ2-7 for the parts outside the CDR3, the full variable domain is KAGVTQTPRYLIKTRGQQVTLSCSPISGHRSVSWYQQTPGQGLQFLFEYFSETQRNKGNFPGRFSGRQFSNSRSEMNVSTLELGDSALYLCASSLGQGYYEQYFGPGTRLTVT.